One and the same sample provided the 18 T cell receptor beta chains below, sequenced in a study of blood T cell repertoires in COVID-19. Here immunoSEQ multiplex PCR was the method, and the copy in TCRdb shows in-frame clones only, minus some. The data show roughly 24,000 clones, with around 90% seen just once and approximately 28% held by the top ten. Sequencing was performed on peripheral blood. The receptor set was obtained from a woman aged 70-85 years with active COVID-19.

This sequence joins TRBV7-9 and TRBJ2-3; 11 bases agree with TRBD2. Germline V CDR1 and CDR2: SEHNR, FQNEAQ (reference sequence). CDR3 size: 16 residues. Trimming at V came to 0 bases and at J to 5 bases, leaving 4 bases not matched to a gene. The CDR3 region has the DNA TGTGCCAGCAGCTTAGCCCTAGCGGGGGGAGTAGATACGCAGTATTTT. Translating gives CASSLALAGGVDTQYF.

The chain employs TRBV7-2 and TRBJ1-5; TRBD1 matches at 7 bases. The ends lost 4 bases at V and 7 bases at J; junction bases unmatched: 7. This CDR3 spans 14 amino acids. Germline CDR1 is SGHTA and CDR2 is FQGNSA. CDR3 in amino acids: CASSSQGREQPQHF. The CDR3 DNA reads TGTGCCAGCAGCTCACAGGGGCGCGAGCAGCCCCAGCATTTT.

The chain recombines TRBV4-1 with TRBJ2-1; 13 nucleotides line up with TRBD2. With V trimmed by 1 base and J by 2 bases, 2 bases remained unmatched. CDR3 length equals 17 residues. The V gene's germline CDR1 is MGHRA and CDR2 YSYEKL. The CDR3 protein is CASSQAGLAGAYNEQFF. The DNA of the CDR3 is TGCGCCAGCAGCCAAGCCGGACTAGCGGGGGCCTACAATGAGCAGTTCTTC.

This clone came up once. The gene calls are TRBV6-2 or TRBV6-3 and TRBJ2-3, with D perhaps matching TRBD2 (5 bases). CDR3 length equals 15 residues. V lost 4 bases and J 2 bases, leaving 13 bases between the germline ends. Germline CDR1 and CDR2: MNHEY and SVGEGT. The CDR3 nucleotides read TGTGCCAGCAGTTCCGACTATACTTACACAGATACGCAGTATTTT. It yields the protein CASSSDYTYTDTQYF.

V and J are TRBV5-3 and TRBJ1-1; D is perhaps TRBD1 (6 bases). TRBV5-3 is recorded as an ORF, its role being uncertain. CDR3 length equals 18 residues. Trimming cost V 1 base and J 5 bases, with 24 bases left between them. The CDR3: CARSLYRPKGGGGTEAFF. The DNA for the CDR3 is TGTGCCAGAAGCTTGTACCGGCCCAAGGGGGGAGGGGGGACTGAAGCTTTCTTT.

V gene TRBV7-3 combines with J gene TRBJ2-1; 9 bases match TRBD2. Germline loops: CDR1 SGHTA, CDR2 FQGTGA. The CDR3 sequence is 18 residues long. After removal of 3 bases from V and 1 base from J, the junction contained 10 bases not matched to a gene. CDR3 residues: CASSFVSGGRGSYNEQFF. In DNA form, the CDR3 reads TGTGCCAGCAGCTTTGTTAGCGGGGGACGAGGTTCCTACAATGAGCAGTTCTTC.

This rearrangement joins TRBV11-2 to TRBJ1-4; D remains unclear. Between the trimmed V and J ends, which lost 1 base and 0 bases, there was a span of 6 bases. Germline V gene data show CDR1 as SGHAT and CDR2 as FQNNGV. This CDR3 is built from 15 residues. This chain's CDR3 is CASSLGATTNEKLFF. The CDR3 DNA is TGTGCCAGCAGCTTAGGGGCAACAACTAATGAAAAACTGTTTTTT.

In nucleotides, the CDR3 is TGTGCCAGCAGCGTAGGGCGGAGCTCCTATAATTCACCCCTCCACTTT. This codes for CASSVGRSSYNSPLHF. This chain joins TRBV9 and TRBJ1-6; D not resolved. The germline V gene has CDR1 SGDLS and CDR2 YYNGEE. This CDR3 spans 16 amino acids. V gave up 0 bases and J gave up 0 bases, with 7 bases separating them. The full variable domain, its missing parts supplied by reference TRBV9 and TRBJ1-6, is DSGVTQTPKHLITATGQRVTLRCSPRSGDLSVYWYQQSLDQGLQFLIQYYNGEERAKGNILERFSAQQFPDLHSELNLSSLELGDSALYFCASSVGRSSYNSPLHFGNGTRLTVT.

The chain recombines TRBV7-9 with TRBJ2-5, with D possibly matching TRBD1 (7 bases). V lost 5 bases and J 5 bases, leaving 21 bases between the germline ends. The germline V gene encodes CDR1 SEHNR and CDR2 FQNEAQ (reference sequence). The CDR3 spans 16 residues. In DNA form, the CDR3 reads TGTGCCAGCAGCCCCGTAAAATGGACAGGAGGGGAGACCCAGTACTTC. Its translation is CASSPVKWTGGETQYF.

By sample fraction, this clone is medium-sized. The chain couples TRBV2 to TRBJ2-5; 12 bases align to TRBD1. Per the germline V gene, CDR1 is SNHLY and CDR2 is FYNNEI. This CDR3 has 16 residues. V shed 6 bases, J shed 5 bases, and the junction held 10 bases outside the gene matches. The CDR3 here is CASRHGTGGAWETQYF. CDR3 nucleotide sequence: TGTGCCAGCAGGCACGGGACAGGGGGCGCTTGGGAGACCCAGTACTTC.

V is TRBV7-2 and J is TRBJ1-2; 7 positions agree with TRBD1. Germline V gene data show CDR1 as SGHTA and CDR2 as FQGNSA. There are 15 residues in the CDR3. The V segment lost 5 bases and the J segment 5 bases; nucleotides outside the gene matches: 11. Written as DNA, the CDR3 is TGTGCCAGCAGCACCCGGGACAGTCGTCGTTATGGCTACACCTTC. Translated: CASSTRDSRRYGYTF.

The chain uses TRBV5-5 and TRBJ2-7; 12 bases are a match to TRBD2. Trimming took 0 bases from V and 0 from J; bases not matched to a gene: 4. This CDR3 spans 17 amino acids. Germline assignment: CDR1 SGHKS and CDR2 YYEKEE (reference sequence). This CDR3 is CASSLGLAGGTSYEQYF. The CDR3 DNA reads as TGTGCCAGCAGCTTGGGTCTAGCGGGGGGGACCTCCTACGAGCAGTACTTC. Variable domain in full (rest from reference TRBV5-5 and TRBJ2-7): DAGVTQSPTHLIKTRGQQVTLRCSPISGHKSVSWYQQVLGQGPQFIFQYYEKEERGRGNFPDRFSARQFPNYSSELNVNALLLGDSALYLCASSLGLAGGTSYEQYFGPGTRLTVT.

This sequence joins TRBV24-1 and TRBJ2-6; no clear D gene. This CDR3 spans 15 amino acids. The V end was cut by 1 base, the J end by 2 bases, with 5 bases between. Germline CDR1 and CDR2: KGHDR and SFDVKD. In DNA form, the CDR3 reads TGTGCCACCAGTGATTTTTCCACTGGGGCCAACGTCCTGACTTTC. Residues: CATSDFSTGANVLTF.

J is TRBJ1-6 and V is TRBV19; D remains unclear. Germline assignment: CDR1 LNHDA and CDR2 SQIVND (reference sequence). The CDR3 spans 16 residues. Trimming pared 3 bases from V and 8 bases from J, leaving 17 bases between. CDR3 region: CASSMYARSSDSPLHF. CDR3 DNA: TGTGCCAGTAGTATGTATGCCCGTTCCTCGGATTCACCCCTCCACTTT.

The J gene is TRBJ2-5, the V gene TRBV30; D is uncertain. Germline V gene sequence: CDR1 GTSNPN, CDR2 SVGIG (reference sequence). The length of the CDR3 is 15 residues. The V end was cut by 0 bases, the J end by 10 bases, with 21 bases between. Written as DNA, the CDR3 is TGTGCCTGGAGTGTAAGCCTGAGCAGCCGAGGAATCCAGTACTTC. The encoded protein is CAWSVSLSSRGIQYF.

The chain carries TRBV19 and TRBJ1-2, with D possibly matching TRBD1 (5 bases). The CDR3 runs 14 residues. The germline CDR1 and CDR2 sequences are LNHDA and SQIVND (reference sequence). Deletions cut 5 bases from V and 6 bases from J, with 16 bases between. In DNA, the CDR3 is TGTGCCAGTAGTTCACGGGGGACCCGGGATGGCTACACCTTC. Translation: CASSSRGTRDGYTF.

This clone was counted only a few times. The chain carries TRBV7-3 and TRBJ2-6, with a weak D call TRBD1 (8 bases). Trimming cost V 5 bases and J 3 bases, with 23 bases left between them. The CDR3 is 19 residues long. Germline CDR1 is SGHTA and CDR2 is FQGTGA. The CDR3 DNA reads as TGTGCCAGCAGCCCACTCGGGGGGCAGGGGGCGGTTGGGGCCAACGTCCTGACTTTC. It yields the protein CASSPLGGQGAVGANVLTF.

The CDR3 DNA reads TGTGCCAGCAGAGCTTGCGAGACCCAGTACTTC. Translated, it gives CASRACETQYF. This sequence joins TRBV6-4 and TRBJ2-5; D gene ambiguous. Per germline, CDR1 MRHNA and CDR2 SNTAGT. The CDR3 contains 11 residues. V lost 6 bases, J lost 5 bases, and 7 bases lay in between.